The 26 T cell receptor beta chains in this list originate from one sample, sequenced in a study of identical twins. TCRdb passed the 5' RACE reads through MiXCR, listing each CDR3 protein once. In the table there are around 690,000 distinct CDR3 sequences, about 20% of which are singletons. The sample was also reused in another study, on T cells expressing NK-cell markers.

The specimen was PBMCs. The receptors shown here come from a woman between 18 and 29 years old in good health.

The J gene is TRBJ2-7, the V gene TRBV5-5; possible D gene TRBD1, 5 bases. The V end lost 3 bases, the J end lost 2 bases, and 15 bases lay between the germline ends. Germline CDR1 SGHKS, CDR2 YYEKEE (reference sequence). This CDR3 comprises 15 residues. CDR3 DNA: TGTGCCAGCAGCTCAAGGTTTTCAGGGACCTACGAGCAGTACTTC. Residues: CASSSRFSGTYEQYF.

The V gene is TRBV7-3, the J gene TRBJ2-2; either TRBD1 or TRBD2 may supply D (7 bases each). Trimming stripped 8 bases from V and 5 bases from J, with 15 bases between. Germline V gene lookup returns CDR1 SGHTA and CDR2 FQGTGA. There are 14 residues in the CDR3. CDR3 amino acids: CASAPGGGTGELFF. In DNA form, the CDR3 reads TGTGCCAGCGCCCCAGGGGGGGGTACCGGGGAGCTGTTTTTT.

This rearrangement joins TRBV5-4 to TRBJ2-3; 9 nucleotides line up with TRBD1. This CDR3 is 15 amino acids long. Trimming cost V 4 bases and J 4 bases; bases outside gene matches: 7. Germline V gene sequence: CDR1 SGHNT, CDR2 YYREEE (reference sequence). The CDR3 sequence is CASSLRDRAPDTQYF. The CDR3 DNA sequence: TGTGCCAGCAGCCTACGGGACAGGGCGCCAGATACGCAGTATTTT.

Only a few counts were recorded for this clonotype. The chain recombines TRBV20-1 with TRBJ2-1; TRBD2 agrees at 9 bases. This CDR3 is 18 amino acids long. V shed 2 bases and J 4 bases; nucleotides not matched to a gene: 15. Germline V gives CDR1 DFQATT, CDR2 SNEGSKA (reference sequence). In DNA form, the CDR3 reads TGCAGTGCTAGAAAATTAATCCCGACTAGCGGAGGGTACAATGAGCAGTTCTTC. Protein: CSARKLIPTSGGYNEQFF.

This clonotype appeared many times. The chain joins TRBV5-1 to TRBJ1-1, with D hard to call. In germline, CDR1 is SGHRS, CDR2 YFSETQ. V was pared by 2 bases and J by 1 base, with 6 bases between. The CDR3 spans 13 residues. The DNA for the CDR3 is TGCGCCAGCAGCTTCGATGGGAACACTGAAGCTTTCTTT. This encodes CASSFDGNTEAFF.

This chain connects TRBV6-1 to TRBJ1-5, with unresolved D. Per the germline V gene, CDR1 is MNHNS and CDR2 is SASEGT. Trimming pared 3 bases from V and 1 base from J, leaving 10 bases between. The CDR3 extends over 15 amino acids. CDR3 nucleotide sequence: TGTGCCAGCAGTGACAGGACCTCAAGCAATCAGCCCCAGCATTTT. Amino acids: CASSDRTSSNQPQHF.

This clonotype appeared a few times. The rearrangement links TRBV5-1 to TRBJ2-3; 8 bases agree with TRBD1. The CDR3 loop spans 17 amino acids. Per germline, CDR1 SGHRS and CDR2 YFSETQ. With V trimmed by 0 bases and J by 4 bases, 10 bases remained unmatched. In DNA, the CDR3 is TGCGCCAGCAGCTTGGCGACAGGGGTAAACTTGGCAGATACGCAGTATTTT. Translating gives CASSLATGVNLADTQYF.

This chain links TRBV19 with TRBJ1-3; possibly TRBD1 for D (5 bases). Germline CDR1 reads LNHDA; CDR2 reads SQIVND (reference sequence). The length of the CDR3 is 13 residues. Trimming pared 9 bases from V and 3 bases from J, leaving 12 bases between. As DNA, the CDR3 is TGTGCCAGCCCAGGGAGAAATGGAAACACCATATATTTT. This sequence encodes CASPGRNGNTIYF.

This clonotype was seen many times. CDR3 protein: CSPYGQEGGYTF. Here the CDR3 DNA reads TGCAGTCCCTATGGACAGGAAGGGGGCTACACCTTC. The chain has TRBV20-1 and TRBJ1-2, with 7 positions matching TRBD1. This CDR3 region has 12 residues. V was pared by 8 bases and J by 8 bases, with 11 bases of the junction left unmatched. The germline V gene encodes CDR1 DFQATT and CDR2 SNEGSKA (reference sequence).

CDR3 protein: CSARGLVQETQYF. The CDR3 DNA follows: TGCAGTGCTCGGGGTCTAGTCCAAGAGACCCAGTACTTC. V usage is TRBV20-1 and J usage is TRBJ2-5; D perhaps matches TRBD2 (5 bases). The CDR3 has 13 amino acids. Germline loops: CDR1 DFQATT, CDR2 SNEGSKA (reference sequence). Trimming shortened V by 5 bases and J by 1 base, and 11 bases separated the two germline ends.

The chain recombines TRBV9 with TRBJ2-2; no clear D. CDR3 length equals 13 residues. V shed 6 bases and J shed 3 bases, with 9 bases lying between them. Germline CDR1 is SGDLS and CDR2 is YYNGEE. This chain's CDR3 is CASTRPDTGELFF. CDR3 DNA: TGTGCCAGCACCCGGCCCGACACCGGGGAGCTGTTTTTT. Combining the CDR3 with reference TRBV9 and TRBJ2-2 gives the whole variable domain DSGVTQTPKHLITATGQRVTLRCSPRSGDLSVYWYQQSLDQGLQFLIQYYNGEERAKGNILERFSAQQFPDLHSELNLSSLELGDSALYFCASTRPDTGELFFGEGSRLTVL.

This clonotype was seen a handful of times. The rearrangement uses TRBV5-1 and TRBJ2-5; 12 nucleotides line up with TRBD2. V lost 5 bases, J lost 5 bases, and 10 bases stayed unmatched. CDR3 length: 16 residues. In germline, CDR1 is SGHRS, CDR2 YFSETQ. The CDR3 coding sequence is TGCGCCAGCAGACGAGGACTAGCGGGGATTTCGGAGACCCAGTACTTC. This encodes CASRRGLAGISETQYF.

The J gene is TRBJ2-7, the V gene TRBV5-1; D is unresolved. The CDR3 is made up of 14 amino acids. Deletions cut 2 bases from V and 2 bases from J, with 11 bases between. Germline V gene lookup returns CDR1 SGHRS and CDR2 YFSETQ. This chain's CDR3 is CASSFPDIAYEQYF. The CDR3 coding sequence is TGCGCCAGCAGCTTCCCTGACATAGCCTACGAGCAGTACTTC.

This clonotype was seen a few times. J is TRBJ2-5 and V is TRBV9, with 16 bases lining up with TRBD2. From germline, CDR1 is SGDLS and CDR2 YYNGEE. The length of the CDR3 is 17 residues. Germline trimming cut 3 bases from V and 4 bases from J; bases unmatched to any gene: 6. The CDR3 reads CASSAGTSGGAGETQYF. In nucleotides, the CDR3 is TGTGCCAGCAGCGCCGGGACTAGCGGGGGGGCGGGAGAGACCCAGTACTTC.

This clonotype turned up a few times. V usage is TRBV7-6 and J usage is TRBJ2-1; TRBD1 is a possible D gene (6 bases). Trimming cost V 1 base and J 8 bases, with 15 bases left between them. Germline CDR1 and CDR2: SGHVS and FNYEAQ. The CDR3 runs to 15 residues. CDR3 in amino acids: CASSLGSRGADEQFF. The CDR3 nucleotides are TGTGCCAGCAGCTTAGGTTCCAGGGGTGCCGATGAGCAGTTCTTC. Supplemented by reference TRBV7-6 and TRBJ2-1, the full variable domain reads GAGVSQSPRYKVTKRGQDVALRCDPISGHVSLYWYRQALGQGPEFLTYFNYEAQQDKSGLPNDRFSAERPEGSISTLTIQRTEQRDSAMYRCASSLGSRGADEQFFGPGTRLTVL.

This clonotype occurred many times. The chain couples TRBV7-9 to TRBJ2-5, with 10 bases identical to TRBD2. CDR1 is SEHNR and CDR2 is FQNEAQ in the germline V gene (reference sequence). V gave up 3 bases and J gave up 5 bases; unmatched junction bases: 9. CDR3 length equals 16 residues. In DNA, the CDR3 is TGTGCCAGCAGCTTTGGTCTAGCGGGGGCCGGGGAGACCCAGTACTTC. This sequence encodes CASSFGLAGAGETQYF.

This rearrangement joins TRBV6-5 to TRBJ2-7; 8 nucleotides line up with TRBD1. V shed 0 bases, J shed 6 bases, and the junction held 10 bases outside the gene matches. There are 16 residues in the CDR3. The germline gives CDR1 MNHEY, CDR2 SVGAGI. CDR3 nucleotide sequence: TGTGCCAGCAGTTACTCGGGGACAGGTCCTCCCGCCGAGCAGTACTTC. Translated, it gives CASSYSGTGPPAEQYF.

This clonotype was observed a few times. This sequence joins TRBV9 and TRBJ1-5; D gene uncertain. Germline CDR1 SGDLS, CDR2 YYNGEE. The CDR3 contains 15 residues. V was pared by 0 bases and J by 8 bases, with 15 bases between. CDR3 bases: TGTGCCAGCAGCGTAGCGGCGGGGATTGAGGAGCCCCAGCATTTT. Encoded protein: CASSVAAGIEEPQHF. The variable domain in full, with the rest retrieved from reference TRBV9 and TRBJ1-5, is DSGVTQTPKHLITATGQRVTLRCSPRSGDLSVYWYQQSLDQGLQFLIQYYNGEERAKGNILERFSAQQFPDLHSELNLSSLELGDSALYFCASSVAAGIEEPQHFGDGTRLSIL.

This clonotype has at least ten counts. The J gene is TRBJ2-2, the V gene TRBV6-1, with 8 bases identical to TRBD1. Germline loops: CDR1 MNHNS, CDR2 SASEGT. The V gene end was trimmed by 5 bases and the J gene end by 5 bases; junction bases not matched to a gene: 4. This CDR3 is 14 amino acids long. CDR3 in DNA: TGTGCCAGCAGTCGAGACAGGGGAACCGGGGAGCTGTTTTTT. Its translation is CASSRDRGTGELFF.

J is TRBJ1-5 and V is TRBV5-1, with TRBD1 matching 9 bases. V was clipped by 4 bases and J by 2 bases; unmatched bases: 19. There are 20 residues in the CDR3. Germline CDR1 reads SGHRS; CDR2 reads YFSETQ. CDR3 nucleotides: TGCGCCAGCAGCACCCATTCCCGGGACAGGGACTCGGTGGGCAATCAGCCCCAGCATTTT. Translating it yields CASSTHSRDRDSVGNQPQHF.

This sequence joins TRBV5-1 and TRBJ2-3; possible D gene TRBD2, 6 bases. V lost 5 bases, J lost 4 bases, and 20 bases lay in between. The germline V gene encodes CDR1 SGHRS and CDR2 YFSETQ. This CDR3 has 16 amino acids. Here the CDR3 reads CASRRTGGGPADTQYF. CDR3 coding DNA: TGCGCCAGCAGACGGACCGGGGGAGGCCCCGCAGATACGCAGTATTTT.

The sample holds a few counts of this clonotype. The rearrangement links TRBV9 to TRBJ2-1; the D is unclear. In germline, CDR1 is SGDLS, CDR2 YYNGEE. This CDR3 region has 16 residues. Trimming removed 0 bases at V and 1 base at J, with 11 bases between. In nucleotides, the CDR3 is TGTGCCAGCAGCGTAGGCAGGAGTTTTTCCTACAATGAGCAGTTCTTC. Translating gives CASSVGRSFSYNEQFF.

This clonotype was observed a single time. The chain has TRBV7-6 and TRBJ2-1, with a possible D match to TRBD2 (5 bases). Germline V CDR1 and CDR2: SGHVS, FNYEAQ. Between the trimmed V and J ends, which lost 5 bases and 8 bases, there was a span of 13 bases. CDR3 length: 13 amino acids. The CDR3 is CASSPSTADEQFF. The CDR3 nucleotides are TGTGCCAGCAGCCCTAGCACGGCCGATGAGCAGTTCTTC. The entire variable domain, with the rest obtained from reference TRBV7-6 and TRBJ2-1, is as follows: GAGVSQSPRYKVTKRGQDVALRCDPISGHVSLYWYRQALGQGPEFLTYFNYEAQQDKSGLPNDRFSAERPEGSISTLTIQRTEQRDSAMYRCASSPSTADEQFFGPGTRLTVL.

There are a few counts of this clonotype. For the CDR3, the DNA is TGCAGCGTTGATGACAGGCTCCAAGAGACCCAGTACTTC. Protein: CSVDDRLQETQYF. The chain combines TRBV29-1 with TRBJ2-5; D possibly corresponds to TRBD1 (6 bases). The V gene's germline CDR1 is SQVTM and CDR2 ANQGSEA. V was cut by 3 bases and J by 1 base, with 9 bases left in between. CDR3 length: 13 residues.

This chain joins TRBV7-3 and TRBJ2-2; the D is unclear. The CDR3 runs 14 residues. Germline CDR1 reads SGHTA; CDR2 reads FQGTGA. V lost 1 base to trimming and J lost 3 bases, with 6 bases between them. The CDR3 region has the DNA TGTGCCAGCAGCTTAATGGGCGACACCGGGGAGCTGTTTTTT. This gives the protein CASSLMGDTGELFF.

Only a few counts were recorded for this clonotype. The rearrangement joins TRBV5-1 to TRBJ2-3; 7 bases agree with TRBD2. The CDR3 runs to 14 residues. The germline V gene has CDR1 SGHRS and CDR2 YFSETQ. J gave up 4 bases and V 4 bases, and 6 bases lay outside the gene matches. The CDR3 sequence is CASSQTSIADTQYF. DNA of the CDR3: TGCGCCAGCAGCCAGACTAGCATCGCAGATACGCAGTATTTT.